This T cell receptor beta chain was captured in a study of blood T cell repertoires in COVID-19. Study-wide background: Samples came from the United States, Italy and Spain, spanning acute and convalescent COVID-19. Nucleic acid was either cDNA or gDNA, and it came from T cells, B-cell-depleted T cells, or PBMCs.

Looked up from germline, CDR1 is KGHSH and CDR2 is LQKENI. V was pared by 3 bases and J by 2 bases, with 14 bases between. The CDR3 extends over 16 amino acids. Original handling: Amplification of reference gene primers provided the estimated nucleated cell counts. Produced via immunoSEQ multiplex PCR; TCRdb's table is partial and in-frame only. The D gene and trimming were derived from the DNA, and the V and J assignments and clone size from that table. This table holds around 42,000 clones, about nine tenths found once. The origin of this receptor is a human donor in a cohort sampled during active COVID-19. The rearrangement uses TRBV18 and TRBJ1-3; no definite D call. The sample was peripheral blood. Written as DNA, the CDR3 is TGTGCCAGCTCACCTCGTCCGTTTTTAACTGGAAACACCATATATTTT. It yields the protein CASSPRPFLTGNTIYF.